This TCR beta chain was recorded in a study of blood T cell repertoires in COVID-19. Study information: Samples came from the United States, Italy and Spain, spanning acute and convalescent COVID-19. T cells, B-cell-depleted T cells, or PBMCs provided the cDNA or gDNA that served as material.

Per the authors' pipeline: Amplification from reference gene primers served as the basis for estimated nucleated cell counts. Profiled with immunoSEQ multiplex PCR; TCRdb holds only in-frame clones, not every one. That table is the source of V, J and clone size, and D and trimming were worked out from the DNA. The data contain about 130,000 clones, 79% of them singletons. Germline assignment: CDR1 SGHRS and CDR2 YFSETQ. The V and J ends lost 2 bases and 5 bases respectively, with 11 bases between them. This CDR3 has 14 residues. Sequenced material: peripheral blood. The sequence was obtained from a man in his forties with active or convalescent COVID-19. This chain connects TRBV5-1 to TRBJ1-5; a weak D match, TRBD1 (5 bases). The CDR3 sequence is CASSLTGNDQPQHF. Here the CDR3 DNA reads TGCGCCAGCAGCTTAACAGGAAATGATCAGCCCCAGCATTTT.